The sequence of this T cell receptor (beta chain) was determined in a study of T cell changes during pregnancy in multiple sclerosis. This CDR3 is 16 amino acids long. Germline V gene data show CDR1 as SEHNR and CDR2 as FQNEAQ (reference sequence). V lost 4 bases and J lost 2, with 17 bases in between. Here immunoSEQ multiplex PCR was the method, and the copy in TCRdb shows in-frame clones only, minus some. Here the sample spans around 73,000 clones, approximately 92% being singletons. The clonotype was recovered from a female donor in good health, enrolled as a control in a pregnancy study. The V call is TRBV7-9, the J call TRBJ1-2; D is ambiguous. Sequencing used peripheral blood, obtained in the third trimester of pregnancy. In DNA, the CDR3 is TGTGCCAGCAGCTCAGCCAACGGGGAAGCCAACTATGGCTACACCTTC. Residues: CASSSANGEANYGYTF.